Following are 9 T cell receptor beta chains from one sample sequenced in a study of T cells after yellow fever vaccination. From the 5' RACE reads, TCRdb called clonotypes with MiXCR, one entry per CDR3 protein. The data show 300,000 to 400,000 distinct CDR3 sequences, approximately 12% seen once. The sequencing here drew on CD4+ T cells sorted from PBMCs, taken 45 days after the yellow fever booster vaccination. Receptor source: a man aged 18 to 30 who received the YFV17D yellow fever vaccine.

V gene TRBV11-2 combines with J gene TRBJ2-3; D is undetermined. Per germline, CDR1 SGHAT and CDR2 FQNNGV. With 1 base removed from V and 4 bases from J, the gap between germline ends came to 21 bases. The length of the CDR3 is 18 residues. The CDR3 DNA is TGTGCCAGCAGCTTAGGTTTGCGCTACCCTGCTGGGGCAGATACGCAGTATTTT. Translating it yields CASSLGLRYPAGADTQYF.

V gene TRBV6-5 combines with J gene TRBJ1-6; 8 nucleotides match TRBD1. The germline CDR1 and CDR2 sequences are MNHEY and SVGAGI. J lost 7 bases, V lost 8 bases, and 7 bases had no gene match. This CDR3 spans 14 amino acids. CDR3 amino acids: CASSRTGSNSPLHF. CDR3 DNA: TGTGCCAGCTCTCGGACAGGGAGCAATTCACCCCTCCACTTT.

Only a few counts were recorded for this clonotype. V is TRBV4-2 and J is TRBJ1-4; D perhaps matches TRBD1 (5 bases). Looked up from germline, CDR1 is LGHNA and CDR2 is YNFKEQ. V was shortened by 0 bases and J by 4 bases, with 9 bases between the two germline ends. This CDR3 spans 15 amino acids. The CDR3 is CASSQETAFNEKLFF. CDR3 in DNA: TGTGCCAGCAGCCAAGAGACAGCCTTTAATGAAAAACTGTTTTTT.

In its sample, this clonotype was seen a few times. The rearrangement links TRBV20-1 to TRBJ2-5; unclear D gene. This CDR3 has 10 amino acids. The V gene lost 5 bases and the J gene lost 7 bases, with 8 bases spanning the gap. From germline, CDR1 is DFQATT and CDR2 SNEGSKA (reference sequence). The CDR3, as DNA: TGCAGTGCTGCCTGGGGGACCCAGTACTTC. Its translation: CSAAWGTQYF.

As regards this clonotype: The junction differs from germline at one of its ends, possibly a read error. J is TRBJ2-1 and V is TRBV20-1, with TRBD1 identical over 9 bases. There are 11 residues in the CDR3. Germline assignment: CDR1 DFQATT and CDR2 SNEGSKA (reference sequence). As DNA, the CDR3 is TGCAGTGCCGCCTCCGGGACAGGGCATTCCTTC. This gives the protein CSAASGTGHSF.

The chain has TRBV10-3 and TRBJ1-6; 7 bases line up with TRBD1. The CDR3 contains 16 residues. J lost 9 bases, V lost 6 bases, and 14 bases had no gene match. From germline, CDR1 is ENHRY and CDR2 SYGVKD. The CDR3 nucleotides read TGTGCCATCAGCCAAGGGACCGGGACAGCACCTTCACCCCTCCACTTT. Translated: CAISQGTGTAPSPLHF.

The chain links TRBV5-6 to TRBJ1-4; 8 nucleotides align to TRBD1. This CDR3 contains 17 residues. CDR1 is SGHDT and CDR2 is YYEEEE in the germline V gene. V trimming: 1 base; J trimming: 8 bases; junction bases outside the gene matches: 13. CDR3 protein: CASSLRTGLPIVEKLFF. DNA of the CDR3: TGTGCCAGCAGCTTGAGGACAGGGCTCCCTATCGTCGAAAAACTGTTTTTT.

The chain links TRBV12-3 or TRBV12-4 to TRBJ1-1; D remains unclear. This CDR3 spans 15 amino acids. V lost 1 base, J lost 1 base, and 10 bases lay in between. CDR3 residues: CASSLVPPQNTEAFF. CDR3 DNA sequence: TGTGCCAGCAGTTTAGTCCCACCCCAGAACACTGAAGCTTTCTTT.

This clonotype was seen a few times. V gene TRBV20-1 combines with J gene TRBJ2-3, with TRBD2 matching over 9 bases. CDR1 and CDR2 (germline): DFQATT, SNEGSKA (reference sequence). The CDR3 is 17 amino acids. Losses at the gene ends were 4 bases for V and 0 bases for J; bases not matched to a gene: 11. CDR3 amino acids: CSAISLAGHASTDTQYF. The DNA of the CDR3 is TGCAGTGCTATAAGCCTAGCGGGGCATGCTAGCACAGATACGCAGTATTTT.